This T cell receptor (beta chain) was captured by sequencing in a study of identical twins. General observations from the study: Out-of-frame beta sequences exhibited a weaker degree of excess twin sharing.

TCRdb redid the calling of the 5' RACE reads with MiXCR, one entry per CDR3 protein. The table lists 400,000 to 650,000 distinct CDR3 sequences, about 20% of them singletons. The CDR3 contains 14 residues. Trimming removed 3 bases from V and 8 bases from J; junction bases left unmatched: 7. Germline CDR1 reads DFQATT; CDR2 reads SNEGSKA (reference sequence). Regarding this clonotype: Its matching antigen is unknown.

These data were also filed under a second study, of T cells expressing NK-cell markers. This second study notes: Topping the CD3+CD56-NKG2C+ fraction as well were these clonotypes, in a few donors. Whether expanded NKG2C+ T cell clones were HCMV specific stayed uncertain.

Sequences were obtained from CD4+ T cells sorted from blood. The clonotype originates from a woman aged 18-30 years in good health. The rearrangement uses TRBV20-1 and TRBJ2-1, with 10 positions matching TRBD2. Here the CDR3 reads CSASLAGVDHEQFF. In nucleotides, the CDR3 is TGCAGTGCTAGTCTAGCGGGAGTCGACCATGAGCAGTTCTTC.